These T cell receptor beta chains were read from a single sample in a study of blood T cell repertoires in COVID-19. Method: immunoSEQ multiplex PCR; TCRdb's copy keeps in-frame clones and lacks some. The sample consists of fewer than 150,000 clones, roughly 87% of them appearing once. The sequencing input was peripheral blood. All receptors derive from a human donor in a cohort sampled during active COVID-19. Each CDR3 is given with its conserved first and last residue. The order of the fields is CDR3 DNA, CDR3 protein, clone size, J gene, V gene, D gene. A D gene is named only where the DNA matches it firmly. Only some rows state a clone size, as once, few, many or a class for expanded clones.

DNA: TGTGCCAGCAGCCGGGACAGGGATGGCCAGCCCCAGCATTTT
CDR3: CASSRDRDGQPQHF
size: NA
J: TRBJ1-5
V: TRBV6-5
D: TRBD1

DNA: TGTGCCAGCAGCCAAGAGGTAACTTTGTTCGGCGAGCAGTACTTC
CDR3: CASSQEVTLFGEQYF
size: NA
J: TRBJ2-7
V: TRBV3-1/TRBV3-2
D: NA

DNA: TGCGCCAGCAGCTTGGCTCCTCAGGGACTGGACACTGAAGCTTTCTTT
CDR3: CASSLAPQGLDTEAFF
size: NA
J: TRBJ1-1
V: TRBV5-1
D: NA

DNA: TGTGCCAGCAGCCAAGTAAGGGGTACGCAGTATTTT
CDR3: CASSQVRGTQYF
size: NA
J: TRBJ2-3
V: TRBV3-1/TRBV3-2
D: NA

DNA: TGTGCCAGCAGCTTGGACAGGGGGCTCGACGAGCAGTACTTC
CDR3: CASSLDRGLDEQYF
size: NA
J: TRBJ2-7
V: TRBV11-2
D: TRBD1

DNA: TGTGCCAGCAGCCTCGAGGGCGGTGGCTACACCTTC
CDR3: CASSLEGGGYTF
size: NA
J: TRBJ1-2
V: TRBV7-9
D: NA

DNA: TGTGCCAGCAGCCAAGTAACAGATACGCAGTATTTT
CDR3: CASSQVTDTQYF
size: NA
J: TRBJ2-3
V: TRBV3-1/TRBV3-2
D: NA

DNA: TGTGCCAGCCGCCCGGCTAGCGGGGGGTCAAGCTCCTACAATGAGCAGTTCTTC
CDR3: CASRPASGGSSSYNEQFF
size: NA
J: TRBJ2-1
V: TRBV27
D: TRBD2

DNA: TGTGCCAGCAGCAAAGGGACAGGGGACACTGAAGCTTTCTTT
CDR3: CASSKGTGDTEAFF
size: NA
J: TRBJ1-1
V: TRBV7-2
D: TRBD1

DNA: TGTGCCAGCAGCTTTGGTGGTCGAGGCTCTGGGGCCAACGTCCTGACTTTC
CDR3: CASSFGGRGSGANVLTF
size: NA
J: TRBJ2-6
V: TRBV7-6
D: NA

DNA: TGTGCCAGCATCTGGGGACTAGCGGGTGCCAGCCCTTCCGGGGAGCTGTTTTTT
CDR3: CASIWGLAGASPSGELFF
size: few
J: TRBJ2-2
V: TRBV21-1
D: NA

DNA: TGTGCCAGCAGTTCCCCTCGGGGCAGGGGCGCCTCAAGCTCCTACAATGAGCAGTTCTTC
CDR3: CASSSPRGRGASSSYNEQFF
size: NA
J: TRBJ2-1
V: TRBV28
D: NA

DNA: TGCGCCAGCAGGACTAGCGGGAGGGGGGAGACCCAGTACTTC
CDR3: CASRTSGRGETQYF
size: NA
J: TRBJ2-5
V: TRBV5-1
D: TRBD2

DNA: TGTGCCAGTAGCCTACGGGGCACTGAAGCTTTCTTT
CDR3: CASSLRGTEAFF
size: few
J: TRBJ1-1
V: TRBV19
D: NA

DNA: TGTGCCAGCATCCCCGGAGTGACAGATACGCAGTATTTT
CDR3: CASIPGVTDTQYF
size: NA
J: TRBJ2-3
V: TRBV7-9
D: NA

DNA: TGTGCCAGCCTAACCCCGGGACACCTCTCTGGAAACACCATATATTTT
CDR3: CASLTPGHLSGNTIYF
size: NA
J: TRBJ1-3
V: TRBV28
D: NA

DNA: TGTGCCAGCAGCCCGCGGACTGATTCTGGAAACACCATATATTTT
CDR3: CASSPRTDSGNTIYF
size: NA
J: TRBJ1-3
V: TRBV11-3
D: NA

DNA: TGTGCCAGCAGTGGGACAGTAACGGGGACCTGGGGTCAGCCCCAGCATTTT
CDR3: CASSGTVTGTWGQPQHF
size: NA
J: TRBJ1-5
V: TRBV28
D: TRBD1

DNA: TGTGCCAGTAATCCCTGGACAGGGGGCCGTAGCAATCAGCCCCAGCATTTT
CDR3: CASNPWTGGRSNQPQHF
size: NA
J: TRBJ1-5
V: TRBV19
D: TRBD1

DNA: TGTGCTAGTGGTCCTTTGGACAGGGGAGAGACCCAGTACTTC
CDR3: CASGPLDRGETQYF
size: NA
J: TRBJ2-5
V: TRBV12-5
D: TRBD1

DNA: TGTGCCAGCAGCCCTTCCGGACAGGTGGTCTATGGCTACACCTTC
CDR3: CASSPSGQVVYGYTF
size: NA
J: TRBJ1-2
V: TRBV7-2
D: TRBD1

DNA: TGTGCCAGCAGCCAGATGACCGGGACTATCTACAATGAGCAGTTCTTC
CDR3: CASSQMTGTIYNEQFF
size: NA
J: TRBJ2-1
V: TRBV3-1/TRBV3-2
D: TRBD2

DNA: TGTGCCACCGAGTGGACTAGCGGGAGCCCACTGTTAGATACGCAGTATTTT
CDR3: CATEWTSGSPLLDTQYF
size: NA
J: TRBJ2-3
V: TRBV12-5
D: TRBD2

DNA: TGCGCCAGTTCGAAGGGGGGGGCCGAGACCCAGTACTTC
CDR3: CASSKGGAETQYF
size: NA
J: TRBJ2-5
V: TRBV5-1
D: NA

DNA: TGTGCCACCAGTGGCCCGGGACAGGGGATAGGGCCAGATACGCAGTATTTT
CDR3: CATSGPGQGIGPDTQYF
size: few
J: TRBJ2-3
V: TRBV24-1
D: TRBD1

DNA: TGTGCCACCAACCCAAGGGGGAGTATCACAGATACGCAGTATTTT
CDR3: CATNPRGSITDTQYF
size: NA
J: TRBJ2-3
V: TRBV7-8
D: NA

DNA: TGTGCCAGCAGCTTCCCCCGGGACAACTCCTACGAGCAGTACTTC
CDR3: CASSFPRDNSYEQYF
size: NA
J: TRBJ2-7
V: TRBV7-9
D: NA

DNA: TGCAGCGGGGGACAGGGTGACTACGAGCAGTACTTC
CDR3: CSGGQGDYEQYF
size: NA
J: TRBJ2-7
V: TRBV29-1
D: TRBD1

DNA: TGCGCCAGCAGCCTGGGGCGGTCCTATGGCTACACCTTC
CDR3: CASSLGRSYGYTF
size: NA
J: TRBJ1-2
V: TRBV4-1
D: NA

DNA: TGTGCCAGCAGTTCCCCTACTAGCGGGAGTCTGGGGGGAGATACGCAGTATTTT
CDR3: CASSSPTSGSLGGDTQYF
size: NA
J: TRBJ2-3
V: TRBV27
D: TRBD2

DNA: TGTGCCACCAGTGATTTGCGGCTAGCGGGAGAGACAGATACGCAGTATTTT
CDR3: CATSDLRLAGETDTQYF
size: once
J: TRBJ2-3
V: TRBV24-1
D: TRBD2

DNA: TGCGCCAGCAGCCCCCTATTACCTCGGACAGGGGCCGATAATTCACCCCTCCACTTT
CDR3: CASSPLLPRTGADNSPLHF
size: NA
J: TRBJ1-6
V: TRBV4-1
D: TRBD1

DNA: TGTGCCAGCAGTTACTATCGGACAGGGGATAGGGATGGCTACACCTTC
CDR3: CASSYYRTGDRDGYTF
size: NA
J: TRBJ1-2
V: TRBV6-5
D: TRBD1

DNA: TGTGCCAGCAGCGTCGGACAGGGGTTTGATGAAAAACTGTTTTTT
CDR3: CASSVGQGFDEKLFF
size: few
J: TRBJ1-4
V: TRBV6-5
D: TRBD1

DNA: TGTGCCAGCAGTCGGACTAGCTACTACGAGCAGTACTTC
CDR3: CASSRTSYYEQYF
size: NA
J: TRBJ2-7
V: TRBV6-5
D: TRBD2

DNA: TGTGCCAGCAGCATCGCGGGGGGTACGTACGAGCAGTACTTC
CDR3: CASSIAGGTYEQYF
size: NA
J: TRBJ2-7
V: TRBV11-2
D: TRBD2

DNA: TGTGCCAGCAGCCGGGGGGCAAACACTGAAGCTTTCTTT
CDR3: CASSRGANTEAFF
size: once
J: TRBJ1-1
V: TRBV7-8
D: NA

DNA: TGTGCCAGCAGGGATACTAAAGGGGAGGACTTT
CDR3: CASRDTKGEDF
size: NA
J: TRBJ1-5
V: TRBV6-5
D: NA

DNA: TGTGCCAGTAGTATACCCGGGACAGGGAATGGCGGCACTGAAGCTTTCTTT
CDR3: CASSIPGTGNGGTEAFF
size: NA
J: TRBJ1-1
V: TRBV19
D: TRBD1

DNA: TGTGCCAGTAGCTCGACAGGGCTTAAAGAGACCCAGTACTTC
CDR3: CASSSTGLKETQYF
size: NA
J: TRBJ2-5
V: TRBV19
D: TRBD1

DNA: TGTGCCAGCAGCTTAGGGGCGGGGGTTTACAATGAGCAGTTCTTC
CDR3: CASSLGAGVYNEQFF
size: once
J: TRBJ2-1
V: TRBV7-2
D: TRBD2

DNA: TGTGCCTGGAGTGTATACAGGGGGAATCGCGTCACTGAAGCTTTCTTT
CDR3: CAWSVYRGNRVTEAFF
size: NA
J: TRBJ1-1
V: TRBV30
D: TRBD1